The clone carrying this T cell receptor (beta chain) was seen more than once but under ten times. Its matching antigen is unknown. Each gene name is a mouse one. The read gets to within 1 residue of the CDR3 end, and the germline J gene fills in the rest. This entry is derived from a study of tissue T cells after allogeneic stem cell transplantation. Study-wide findings and caveats: Within patients, tissue anatomy strongly shaped TCR repertoire composition. Sampling depth was limited, and the cohort was small and clinically varied. Motif-based clustering found tissue-specific repertoire signatures shared across patients, though few clones were shared.

The time point denotes: mouse harvest day 14 after allogeneic transplant. Mouse grafts combined 10^7 T-cell-depleted bone marrow cells with 10^6 splenic CD5+ T cells. V shed 3 bases and J 0 bases; nucleotides not matched to a gene: 1. Germline V CDR1 and CDR2: SNHLY, FYNGKV (reference sequence). The length of the CDR3 is 14 residues. Sequenced by immunoSEQ multiplex PCR; TCRdb stores in-frame clones only, minus some. The sample yields several thousand clones, approximately 36% seen once. V usage is TRBV3 and J usage is TRBJ2-7; 8 positions agree with TRBD1. The receptor was isolated from a female BALB/c mouse given C57BL/6 T cells with graft-versus-host disease after an allogeneic hematopoietic cell transplant. Material for sequencing was gut tissue. The DNA read from the CDR3 is TGTGCCAGCAGCTTGGGACAGGCCTCCTATGAACAGTAC. Protein sequence: CASSLGQASYEQY. From start to end, the CDR3 is CASSLGQASYEQYF.